The clone carrying this T cell receptor beta chain came up many times. Its specificity is unknown. This could be a read error, since a much larger clone is one nucleotide away. The sample originates from a study of blood T cells in healthy people across ages. General study results and limits: TCR beta diversity was tightly associated with the proportion of naive T cells. A roughly linear age-dependent decrease characterized TCR beta diversity per million T cells. In long-lived donors, naive CD4+ cell counts and diversity exceeded those of aged donors.

Germline assignment: CDR1 SGHTA and CDR2 FQGNSA. V was clipped by 4 bases and J by 8 bases, with 18 bases between them. The CDR3 is 15 residues long. Then a second PCR, running roughly 7 to 11 cycles, was carried out with a sample-barcoded 5' primer and a J-beta primer mix. In TCRdb, the 5' RACE reads were re-called with MiXCR into one record per CDR3 protein. This sample carries around 650,000 distinct CDR3 sequences, approximately 30% of them seen once, and the ten largest clones take just over 15%. The receptor was isolated from a woman aged 80 or older in good health. Sequencing used blood. The rearrangement links TRBV7-2 to TRBJ2-1; a weak D match, TRBD1 (6 bases). This CDR3 is CASSSGQIGSHEQFF. For the CDR3, the DNA is TGTGCCAGCAGCTCCGGACAGATAGGGAGCCATGAGCAGTTCTTC. Drawing the rest from reference TRBV7-2 and TRBJ2-1, the complete variable domain is GAGVSQSPSNKVTEKGKDVELRCDPISGHTALYWYRQSLGQGLEFLIYFQGNSAPDKSGLPSDRFSAERTGGSVSTLTIQRTQQEDSAVYLCASSSGQIGSHEQFFGPGTRLTVL.